These 18 T cell receptor beta chains were sequenced from one sample in a study of T-cell memory formation after mild COVID-19 (dated by TCRdb to the early 2020s). The receptor library was made with 5' RACE. This sample was sequenced with an Illumina NovaSeq 6000. The public sequencing data were trimmed at Q25 with fastp and processed into clonotypes with MiXCR by TCRdb, which kept only in-frame beta chains. For every CDR3 protein sequence, its rows merge into one entry that carries the most common genes and DNA. Across this sample there are more than 450,000 distinct CDR3 sequences, with more than 15% seen only once. In total, the top ten clones hold around 12% of the sample. The specimen sequenced was PBMCs or a T cell subset sorted from them (not recorded which). Receptors originate from an adult woman who had mild COVID-19 (a few samples of this study predate the infection). The sample titles of this study are shuffled in the database, so cell type and time point are left out; the donor was told from shared clones.

This clonotype has more than one count but fewer than ten. The chain uses TRBV4-1 and TRBJ2-7; 7 bases align to TRBD2. CDR1 and CDR2 (germline): MGHRA, YSYEKL. V lost 4 bases and J lost 1; bases outside the gene matches: 7. This CDR3 is built from 15 residues. DNA for the CDR3: TGCGCCAGCAGCCGCGGACGGGGAGGGTCCTACGAGCAGTACTTC. Protein: CASSRGRGGSYEQYF.

The chain recombines TRBV7-8 with TRBJ2-5; D call uncertain. CDR1 and CDR2 (germline): SGHVS, FQNEAQ. The V gene lost 1 base and the J gene lost 7 bases, with 10 bases spanning the gap. This CDR3 is 13 amino acids long. The DNA for the CDR3 is TGTGCCAGCAGCTTAGTCAGGTCAGGGACCCAGTACTTC. As protein: CASSLVRSGTQYF.

The chain has TRBV12-3 or TRBV12-4 and TRBJ2-1; the match to TRBD1 covers 8 bases. CDR3 length: 16 amino acids. V trimming: 6 bases; J trimming: 4 bases; junction bases outside the gene matches: 11. The CDR3 reads CASRPRGLGPYNEQFF. DNA of the CDR3: TGTGCCAGCAGGCCCAGGGGGCTAGGGCCTTACAATGAGCAGTTCTTC.

The chain combines TRBV5-6 with TRBJ2-5; 8 bases align to TRBD1. Looked up from germline, CDR1 is SGHDT and CDR2 is YYEEEE. V lost 4 bases, J lost 2 bases, and 4 bases stayed unmatched. The CDR3 runs 14 residues. CDR3 DNA sequence: TGTGCCAGCAGCAGGGGACAGGTGCAAGAGACCCAGTACTTC. Its translation: CASSRGQVQETQYF.

A note on this clonotype: Germline is not matched at one junction end, which may reflect a read error. V is TRBV7-9 and J is TRBJ1-2; D is uncertain. CDR3 length: 11 amino acids. Germline CDR1 SEHNR, CDR2 FQNEAQ (reference sequence). CDR3 sequence reads: CASSLRPQPLF. For the CDR3, the DNA is TGTGCCAGCAGCTTAAGGCCCCAGCCACTCTTC.

This clonotype was seen repeatedly, ten times or more. The V call is TRBV7-2, the J call TRBJ1-3, with 7 bases that match TRBD1. With V trimmed by 5 bases and J by 3 bases, 10 bases remained unmatched. Germline V gene sequence: CDR1 SGHTA, CDR2 FQGNSA. This CDR3 has 16 amino acids. This CDR3 is CASSPPGGGGGNTIYF. In DNA, the CDR3 is TGTGCCAGCAGCCCACCGGGAGGGGGCGGTGGAAACACCATATATTTT.

In its sample, this clonotype was seen a few times. CDR3 region: CATGTEQETQYF. The CDR3 DNA follows: TGTGCCACCGGGACAGAACAAGAGACCCAGTACTTC. This sequence joins TRBV7-9 and TRBJ2-5; 7 bases align to TRBD1. The V and J ends lost 10 bases and 2 bases, in that order; junction bases with no gene match: 4. CDR3 size: 12 residues. The germline V gene encodes CDR1 SEHNR and CDR2 FQNEAQ (reference sequence).

This clonotype was counted only a few times. This chain links TRBV6-5 with TRBJ1-1, with a tentative D call TRBD1 (6 bases). With 2 bases removed from V and 4 bases from J, the gap between germline ends came to 14 bases. Germline CDR1 MNHEY, CDR2 SVGAGI. CDR3 size: 15 residues. The CDR3 is CASSYKTGGPTEAFF. The CDR3 bases are TGTGCCAGCAGTTACAAGACGGGGGGCCCCACTGAAGCTTTCTTT.

The chain recombines TRBV7-2 with TRBJ1-3; 7 bases line up with TRBD1. Germline V gene lookup returns CDR1 SGHTA and CDR2 FQGNSA. The CDR3 is made up of 15 amino acids. V shed 0 bases and J 2 bases; nucleotides not matched to a gene: 1. The CDR3 DNA reads as TGTGCCAGCAGCTTAGCCCAGGGGGCTGGAAACACCATATATTTT. This translates into CASSLAQGAGNTIYF.

This CDR3 is CASSLALRVAGGPDTQYF. The CDR3 DNA is TGTGCCAGCAGCTTAGCTCTCCGCGTTGCCGGCGGGCCAGATACGCAGTATTTT. The V gene is TRBV7-8, the J gene TRBJ2-3; a possible D gene is TRBD2 (5 bases). Germline CDR1 SGHVS, CDR2 FQNEAQ. The germline V and J ends were trimmed by 0 bases and 4 bases, with 20 bases remaining between them. The CDR3 length is 18 residues.

This clonotype was observed a few times. The rearrangement uses TRBV5-5 and TRBJ2-5; D may be TRBD1 (5 bases). Germline V gene sequence: CDR1 SGHKS, CDR2 YYEKEE (reference sequence). This CDR3 region has 14 residues. V was clipped by 5 bases and J by 5 bases, with 16 bases between them. The CDR3 sequence is CASRIEGVWETQYF. The CDR3 region has the DNA TGTGCCAGCAGGATTGAAGGGGTTTGGGAGACCCAGTACTTC.

This clonotype was recorded a few times. V gene TRBV24-1 combines with J gene TRBJ1-2; D is undetermined. The V gene's germline CDR1 is KGHDR and CDR2 SFDVKD. The V end was cut by 3 bases, the J end by 4 bases, with 5 bases between. CDR3 length: 12 residues. CDR3 residues: CATSDLGYGYTF. The CDR3, as DNA: TGTGCCACCAGTGATCTTGGCTATGGCTACACCTTC.

The chain combines TRBV4-1 with TRBJ2-2; D gene uncertain. In germline, CDR1 is MGHRA, CDR2 YSYEKL. The CDR3 is made up of 15 amino acids. Trimming removed 1 base from V and 0 bases from J, with 6 bases in between. The DNA for the CDR3 is TGCGCCAGCAGCCAAGTACCCTCGAACACCGGGGAGCTGTTTTTT. As protein: CASSQVPSNTGELFF.

The CDR3: CASSQAPTRSYEQYF. In DNA, the CDR3 is TGCGCCAGCAGCCAAGCCCCGACACGCTCCTACGAGCAGTACTTC. This rearrangement joins TRBV4-3 to TRBJ2-7; D remains unclear. This CDR3 region has 15 residues. CDR1 is LGHNA and CDR2 is YSLEER in the germline V gene. Trimming removed 1 base at V and 0 bases at J, with 10 bases between.

This chain connects TRBV3-1 to TRBJ1-3, with 7 bases matching TRBD1. With V trimmed by 0 bases and J by 2 bases, 7 bases remained unmatched. Germline V gives CDR1 LGHDT, CDR2 YNNKEL (reference sequence). The CDR3 runs to 17 residues. This CDR3 is CASSQDYRTGAGNTIYF. The CDR3 coding sequence is TGTGCCAGCAGCCAAGATTATAGGACAGGAGCTGGAAACACCATATATTTT.

This clonotype came up a few times. V gene TRBV7-2 combines with J gene TRBJ2-3; TRBD1 matches at 8 bases. V shed 5 bases and J 5 bases; nucleotides not matched to a gene: 6. The CDR3 runs to 14 residues. The germline V gene has CDR1 SGHTA and CDR2 FQGNSA. CDR3 region: CASSVGTGGDTQYF. Written as DNA, the CDR3 is TGTGCCAGCAGCGTCGGGACAGGCGGAGATACGCAGTATTTT.

This chain joins TRBV2 and TRBJ2-1; D is ambiguous. Germline lookup yields CDR1 SNHLY and CDR2 FYNNEI. The CDR3 runs to 12 residues. V lost 1 base and J 13 bases, leaving 11 bases between the germline ends. This chain's CDR3 is CASSEERVSQFF. The CDR3 DNA reads as TGTGCCAGCAGTGAAGAAAGAGTGAGCCAGTTCTTC.

This clonotype was counted between two and nine times. V gene TRBV12-3 or TRBV12-4 combines with J gene TRBJ1-2, with 9 bases aligning to TRBD1. With V trimmed by 6 bases and J by 6 bases, 5 bases remained unmatched. The CDR3 sequence is 13 residues long. The CDR3 DNA follows: TGTGCCAGCAGAACAGGGGGCGAGGATGGCTACACCTTC. Its translation: CASRTGGEDGYTF.